The 13 T cell receptor beta chains reported below all come from one sample, sequenced in a study of identical twins. MiXCR, applied by TCRdb to the 5' RACE reads, yields one record per CDR3 protein. This table holds 450,000 or so distinct CDR3 sequences, approximately 15% found once. This same sample was also taken into another study, of yellow fever vaccine responses in identical twins.

The source material was CD4+ T cells sorted from blood. The receptors originated from a young woman in good health.

The V and J genes are TRBV20-1 and TRBJ2-7, with D possibly being TRBD2 (5 bases). V was pared by 4 bases and J by 5 bases, with 21 bases between. The length of the CDR3 is 15 residues. Per the germline V gene, CDR1 is DFQATT and CDR2 is SNEGSKA (reference sequence). Written as DNA, the CDR3 is TGCAGTGCTACAGCCGGGAATTGGGCGGGCAACGAGCAGTACTTC. Protein sequence: CSATAGNWAGNEQYF.

This clonotype was detected a few times. V gene TRBV5-1 combines with J gene TRBJ2-3; 7 nucleotides agree with TRBD1. V trimming: 7 bases; J trimming: 2 bases; junction bases outside the gene matches: 10. CDR3 length: 15 amino acids. CDR1 is SGHRS, CDR2 YFSETQ, per germline. CDR3 DNA sequence: TGCGCCAGCTCCCGTGAAGGGGGCCACACAGATACGCAGTATTTT. Translated: CASSREGGHTDTQYF.

This chain uses TRBV12-3 or TRBV12-4 with TRBJ1-4; possible D gene TRBD1, 5 bases. Between the trimmed V and J ends, which lost 7 bases and 11 bases, there was a span of 20 bases. This CDR3 contains 14 residues. Here the CDR3 DNA reads TGTGCCAGCACCGAGGGGTCCAGAACGGGTAAACTGTTTTTT. Residues: CASTEGSRTGKLFF.

The rearrangement links TRBV28 to TRBJ2-7; 10 bases line up with TRBD1. The germline CDR1 and CDR2 sequences are MDHEN and SYDVKM. The CDR3 has 14 residues. V lost 7 bases, J lost 2 bases, and 5 bases stayed unmatched. This CDR3 reads CASKGQGQTYEQYF. Written as DNA, the CDR3 is TGTGCCAGCAAGGGACAGGGGCAAACCTACGAGCAGTACTTC. Based on the CDR3 plus reference TRBV28 and TRBJ2-7, the full variable domain is DVKVTQSSRYLVKRTGEKVFLECVQDMDHENMFWYRQDPGLGLRLIYFSYDVKMKEKGDIPEGYSVSREKKERFSLILESASTNQTSMYLCASKGQGQTYEQYFGPGTRLTVT.

V gene TRBV4-3 combines with J gene TRBJ1-2; TRBD1 is a possible D gene (5 bases). Trimming removed 0 bases at V and 4 bases at J, with 12 bases between. CDR1 is LGHNA, CDR2 YSLEER, per germline. This CDR3 is built from 15 residues. The CDR3 nucleotides are TGCGCCAGCAGCCAAGATACAGACAGTCCCTATGGCTACACCTTC. Protein: CASSQDTDSPYGYTF.

This clonotype was observed a handful of times. The J gene is TRBJ2-6, the V gene TRBV2; D gene uncertain. V lost 6 bases and J lost 4, with 4 bases in between. The germline CDR1 and CDR2 sequences are SNHLY and FYNNEI. This CDR3 contains 12 residues. Here the CDR3 reads CASREGANVLTF. The CDR3 region has the DNA TGTGCCAGCAGGGAGGGGGCCAACGTCCTGACTTTC.

This clonotype was counted only a few times. The J gene is TRBJ2-2, the V gene TRBV5-1; TRBD2 agrees at 14 bases. The CDR3 length is 17 residues. Unmatched junction bases numbered 6, after V lost 3 bases and J lost 5 bases. The V gene's germline CDR1 is SGHRS and CDR2 YFSETQ. The CDR3 DNA reads as TGCGCCAGCAGCTCGACTAGCGGGAGGGCGCGGACCGGGGAGCTGTTTTTT. Translation gives CASSSTSGRARTGELFF.

The chain is built from TRBV12-3 or TRBV12-4 and TRBJ1-5; D possibly corresponds to TRBD1 (5 bases). The CDR3 is 16 residues long. V was trimmed by 4 bases and J by 2 bases, leaving 15 bases between them. The CDR3 spells CASSSNGGSGNQPQHF. In DNA, the CDR3 is TGTGCCAGCAGTTCAAACGGGGGATCAGGCAATCAGCCCCAGCATTTT.

Ten or more counts support this clonotype. This sequence joins TRBV20-1 and TRBJ2-3; 8 bases align to TRBD1. J was trimmed by 8 bases and V by 6 bases; bases with no gene match: 13. The CDR3 loop spans 14 amino acids. The germline V gene has CDR1 DFQATT and CDR2 SNEGSKA (reference sequence). CDR3 nucleotide sequence: TGCAGTGCGTACCCGGGACAGGCTTCGGGTACGCAGTATTTT. This translates into CSAYPGQASGTQYF.

The chain couples TRBV6-2 or TRBV6-3 to TRBJ2-7; no definite D call. Germline V gene data show CDR1 as MNHEY and CDR2 as SVGEGT. Trimming left V 2 bases short and J 3 bases short, with 2 bases between. The CDR3 extends over 11 amino acids. This CDR3 is CASSYDYEQYF. In DNA form, the CDR3 reads TGTGCCAGCAGTTACGACTACGAGCAGTACTTC.

The sample holds a few counts of this clonotype. The gene calls are TRBV3-1 and TRBJ2-7, with TRBD2 identical over 7 bases. The CDR3 consists of 14 residues. Germline V gene data show CDR1 as LGHDT and CDR2 as YNNKEL (reference sequence). J was trimmed by 6 bases and V by 1 base; bases with no gene match: 6. CDR3 nucleotide sequence: TGTGCCAGCAGCCAAGGTGAGGGGAGGGCCGAGCAGTACTTC. Translation: CASSQGEGRAEQYF.

This clonotype was recorded a few times. The chain couples TRBV20-1 to TRBJ2-7; the D is unclear. V lost 0 bases and J lost 0, with 6 bases in between. Germline V CDR1 and CDR2: DFQATT, SNEGSKA (reference sequence). CDR3 length: 13 residues. Here the CDR3 DNA reads TGCAGTGCTAGAGATTTCGCCTCCTACGAGCAGTACTTC. Amino acid sequence: CSARDFASYEQYF.

The chain uses TRBV25-1 and TRBJ2-7; 7 bases fit TRBD2. The CDR3 sequence is 16 residues long. After removal of 3 bases from V and 0 bases from J, the junction contained 8 bases not matched to a gene. The germline V gene has CDR1 MGHDK and CDR2 SYGVNS. For the CDR3, the DNA is TGTGCCAGCAGTGATACGGTGGGAGGGTTCTCCTACGAGCAGTACTTC. Translating it yields CASSDTVGGFSYEQYF.